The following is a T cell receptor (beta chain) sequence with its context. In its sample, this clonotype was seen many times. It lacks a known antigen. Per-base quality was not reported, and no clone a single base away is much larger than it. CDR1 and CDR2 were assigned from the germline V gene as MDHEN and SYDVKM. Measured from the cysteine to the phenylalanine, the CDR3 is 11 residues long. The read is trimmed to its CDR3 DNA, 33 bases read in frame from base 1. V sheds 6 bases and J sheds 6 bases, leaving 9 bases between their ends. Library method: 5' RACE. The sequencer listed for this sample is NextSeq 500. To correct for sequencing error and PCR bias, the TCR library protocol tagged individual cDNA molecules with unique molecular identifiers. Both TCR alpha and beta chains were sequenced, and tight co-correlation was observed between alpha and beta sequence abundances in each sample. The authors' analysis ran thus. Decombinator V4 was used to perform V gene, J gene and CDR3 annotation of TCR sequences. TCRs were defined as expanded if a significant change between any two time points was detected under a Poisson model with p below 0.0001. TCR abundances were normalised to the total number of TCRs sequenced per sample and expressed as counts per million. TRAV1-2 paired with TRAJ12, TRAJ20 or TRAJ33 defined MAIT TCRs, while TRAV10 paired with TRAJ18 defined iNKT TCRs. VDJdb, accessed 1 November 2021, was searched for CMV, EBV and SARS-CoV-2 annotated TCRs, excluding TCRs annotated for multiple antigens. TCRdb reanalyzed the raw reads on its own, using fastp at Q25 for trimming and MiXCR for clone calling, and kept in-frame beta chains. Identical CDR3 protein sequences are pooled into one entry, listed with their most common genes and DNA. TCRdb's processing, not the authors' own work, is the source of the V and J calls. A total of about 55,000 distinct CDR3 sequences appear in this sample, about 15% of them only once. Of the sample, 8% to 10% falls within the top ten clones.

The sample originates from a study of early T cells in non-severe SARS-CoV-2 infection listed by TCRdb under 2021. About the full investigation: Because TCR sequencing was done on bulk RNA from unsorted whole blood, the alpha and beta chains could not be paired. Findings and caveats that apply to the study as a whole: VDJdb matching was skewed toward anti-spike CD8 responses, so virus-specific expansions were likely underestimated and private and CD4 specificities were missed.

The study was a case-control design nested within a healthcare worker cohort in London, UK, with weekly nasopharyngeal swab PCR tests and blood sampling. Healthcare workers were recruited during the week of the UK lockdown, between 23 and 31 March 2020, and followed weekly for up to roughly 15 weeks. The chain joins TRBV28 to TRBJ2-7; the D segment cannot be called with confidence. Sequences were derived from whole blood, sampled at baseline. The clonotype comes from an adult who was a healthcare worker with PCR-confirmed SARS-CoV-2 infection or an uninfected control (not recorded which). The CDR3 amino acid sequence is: CASSYLREQYF. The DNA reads TGTGCCAGCAGCTATCTTCGCGAGCAGTACTTC.